Shown below are 24 T cell receptor beta chains from a single sample sequenced in a study of blood T cell repertoires in COVID-19. Measured with immunoSEQ multiplex PCR; TCRdb has only the in-frame clones, and not every one. The sample lists 200,000 to 250,000 clones; roughly 80% were seen once. Sequenced: peripheral blood. Receptor source: an older woman with acute or convalescent COVID-19.

The gene calls are TRBV3-1 (or the pseudogene TRBV3-2) and TRBJ1-4, with D possibly matching TRBD1 (6 bases). V was clipped by 5 bases and J by 8 bases, with 18 bases between them. CDR3 size: 15 residues. Germline CDR1 LGHDT, CDR2 YNNKEL (reference sequence). The CDR3 region has the DNA TGTGCCAGCAGCTTACTGACAGGATCGGGAGAAAAACTGTTTTTT. Residues: CASSLLTGSGEKLFF.

This chain uses TRBV2 with TRBJ2-3; D is undetermined. CDR1 SNHLY and CDR2 FYNNEI come from the germline V gene. Trimming took 6 bases from V and 2 from J, leaving 21 bases between them. CDR3 length: 17 amino acids. In DNA form, the CDR3 reads TGTGCCAGCAGGTGGCGGCCACTCACAACTTTCACAGATACGCAGTATTTT. Protein: CASRWRPLTTFTDTQYF.

This chain uses TRBV5-1 with TRBJ2-2; perhaps TRBD1 as D (5 bases). The CDR3 is 15 amino acids. Trimming left V 1 base short and J 1 base short, with 8 bases between. CDR1 and CDR2 from the germline V gene are SGHRS and YFSETQ. The CDR3 DNA sequence: TGCGCCAGCAGCTTGAGGCAGGGGAACACCGGGGAGCTGTTTTTT. Encoded protein: CASSLRQGNTGELFF.

The rearrangement uses TRBV28 and TRBJ1-3; D uncertain. The CDR3 has 12 residues. Germline V CDR1 and CDR2: MDHEN, SYDVKM. Between the trimmed V and J ends, which lost 7 bases and 0 bases, there was a span of 4 bases. The CDR3 DNA sequence: TGTGCCAGCACCAGCTCTGGAAACACCATATATTTT. The encoded protein is CASTSSGNTIYF. Together with reference TRBV28 and TRBJ1-3, the CDR3 gives the full variable domain: DVKVTQSSRYLVKRTGEKVFLECVQDMDHENMFWYRQDPGLGLRLIYFSYDVKMKEKGDIPEGYSVSREKKERFSLILESASTNQTSMYLCASTSSGNTIYFGEGSWLTVV.

The chain recombines TRBV6-5 with TRBJ1-2, with a tentative D call TRBD1 (6 bases). Germline V gives CDR1 MNHEY, CDR2 SVGAGI. This CDR3 region has 16 residues. V was clipped by 0 bases and J by 2 bases, with 13 bases between them. CDR3 in amino acids: CASSYSNWDINYGYTF. In nucleotides, the CDR3 is TGTGCCAGCAGTTACTCGAATTGGGACATCAACTATGGCTACACCTTC.

The rearrangement joins TRBV4-3 to TRBJ1-3, with TRBD1 as a possible D gene (6 bases). The germline gives CDR1 LGHNA, CDR2 YSLEER. This CDR3 region has 14 residues. V was shortened by 6 bases and J by 4 bases, with 13 bases between the two germline ends. This chain's CDR3 is CASRRDIGGNTIYF. The CDR3 region has the DNA TGCGCCAGCAGACGGGACATAGGGGGAAACACCATATATTTT.

The chain employs TRBV6-6 and TRBJ1-2; 8 bases are a match to TRBD1. V lost 0 bases and J lost 4; bases outside the gene matches: 4. Germline CDR1 is MNHNY and CDR2 is SVGAGI (reference sequence). This CDR3 region has 15 residues. The CDR3 protein is CASSYSSGQGYGYTF. As DNA, the CDR3 is TGTGCCAGCAGTTACTCATCCGGACAGGGCTATGGCTACACCTTC.

The V and J genes are TRBV5-6 and TRBJ1-4, with TRBD1 matching over 9 bases. Germline loops: CDR1 SGHDT, CDR2 YYEEEE. This CDR3 is built from 15 residues. J was trimmed by 4 bases and V by 0 bases; bases with no gene match: 1. CDR3 loop: CASSLAGQGNEKLFF. CDR3 nucleotides: TGTGCCAGCAGCTTGGCGGGACAGGGTAATGAAAAACTGTTTTTT.

The chain employs TRBV6-1 and TRBJ1-2, with D hard to call. Germline V gives CDR1 MNHNS, CDR2 SASEGT. Trimming shortened V by 2 bases and J by 3 bases, and 7 bases separated the two germline ends. The CDR3 has 13 residues. The CDR3 DNA reads TGTGCCAGCAGTGAATTTGAGGACTATGGCTACACCTTC. The encoded protein is CASSEFEDYGYTF.

V usage is TRBV5-4 and J usage is TRBJ2-1; 8 bases are a match to TRBD2. Germline loops: CDR1 SGHNT, CDR2 YYREEE (reference sequence). Germline trimming cut 7 bases from V and 5 bases from J; bases unmatched to any gene: 17. This CDR3 contains 17 residues. The CDR3 DNA reads as TGTGCCAGCGTTTCGGGAGGGGGGACTCCCAGCGACAATGAGCAGTTCTTC. Its translation: CASVSGGGTPSDNEQFF.

This clone was picked up a small number of times. V and J are TRBV7-2 and TRBJ1-1; the D is unclear. The germline V and J ends were trimmed by 3 bases and 2 bases, with 10 bases remaining between them. Germline CDR1 SGHTA, CDR2 FQGNSA. The CDR3 is made up of 14 amino acids. CDR3 loop: CASSLAGPNTEAFF. CDR3 sequence (DNA): TGTGCCAGCAGCTTGGCGGGCCCCAACACTGAAGCTTTCTTT.

The V gene is TRBV14, the J gene TRBJ2-3; 11 nucleotides match TRBD2. This CDR3 contains 15 residues. The V segment lost 4 bases and the J segment 7 bases; nucleotides outside the gene matches: 7. Germline lookup yields CDR1 SGHDN and CDR2 FVKESK. In nucleotides, the CDR3 is TGTGCCAGCAGCCCCCTAGCGGGGGGCCTGTATACGCAGTATTTT. It translates to CASSPLAGGLYTQYF.

V and J are TRBV6-5 and TRBJ1-1; 9 positions match TRBD1. CDR3 length: 14 residues. After removal of 8 bases from V and 0 bases from J, the junction contained 4 bases not matched to a gene. The germline V gene has CDR1 MNHEY and CDR2 SVGAGI. In DNA, the CDR3 is TGTGCCAGCGGACAGGGGCCTATGAACACTGAAGCTTTCTTT. The encoded protein is CASGQGPMNTEAFF.

The chain is built from TRBV25-1 and TRBJ2-5, with D hard to call. This CDR3 region has 14 residues. The ends were cut back, 2 bases at V and 2 bases at J, with 9 bases in the middle. Germline V gene lookup returns CDR1 MGHDK and CDR2 SYGVNS. The CDR3 reads CASSERFRQETQYF. The CDR3 DNA sequence: TGTGCCAGCAGTGAACGGTTCCGTCAAGAGACCCAGTACTTC. The complete variable domain, with remaining parts taken from reference TRBV25-1 and TRBJ2-5, reads EADIYQTPRYLVIGTGKKITLECSQTMGHDKMYWYQQDPGMELHLIHYSYGVNSTEKGDLSSESTVSRIRTEHFPLTLESARPSHTSQYLCASSERFRQETQYFGPGTRLLVL.

J is TRBJ1-1 and V is TRBV10-2; D not resolved. CDR1 WSHSY and CDR2 SAAADI come from the germline V gene. Trimming removed 5 bases from V and 0 bases from J, with 7 bases in between. The CDR3 is 13 amino acids. CDR3 DNA: TGCGCCAGCAGTTGGGCACTGAACACTGAAGCTTTCTTT. This translates into CASSWALNTEAFF.

The chain carries TRBV6-5 and TRBJ2-1, with TRBD1 matching over 8 bases. The germline CDR1 and CDR2 sequences are MNHEY and SVGAGI. The CDR3 sequence is 14 residues long. J was trimmed by 9 bases and V by 8 bases; bases with no gene match: 12. CDR3 in DNA: TGTGCCAGCCGGGCACAGGGGGAGATGGGTGAGCAGTTCTTC. Amino acids: CASRAQGEMGEQFF.

The chain is built from TRBV3-1 (or the pseudogene TRBV3-2) and TRBJ2-3; D is undetermined. V lost 3 bases to trimming and J lost 6 bases, with 13 bases between them. Germline lookup yields CDR1 LGHDT and CDR2 YNNKEL (reference sequence). The CDR3 is 14 residues long. The CDR3, as DNA: TGTGCCAGCAGCCATGGCGCGGCGAGGGATACGCAGTATTTT. Amino acid sequence: CASSHGAARDTQYF.

The rearrangement uses TRBV9 and TRBJ1-2; 7 bases map to TRBD1. Trimming removed 0 bases from V and 7 bases from J; junction bases left unmatched: 12. CDR1 and CDR2 (germline): SGDLS, YYNGEE. The CDR3 sequence is 16 residues long. The CDR3 spells CASSVEGRQGYSGYTF. As DNA, the CDR3 is TGTGCCAGCAGCGTAGAGGGGCGACAGGGATATTCTGGCTACACCTTC.

This clone was counted once. The chain combines TRBV20-1 with TRBJ1-2; D possibly corresponds to TRBD1 (5 bases). The V gene lost 6 bases and the J gene lost 6 bases, with 8 bases spanning the gap. Germline values: CDR1 DFQATT, CDR2 SNEGSKA (reference sequence). The CDR3 loop spans 10 amino acids. The CDR3 sequence is CSARANGYTF. The CDR3 DNA reads TGCAGTGCCAGGGCGAATGGCTACACCTTC.

This chain links TRBV21-1 with TRBJ1-2. TRBV21-1 is an annotated pseudogene. The CDR3 runs to 16 residues. DNA of the CDR3: TGTGCCAGCAGCGAGGTCGCTAAAATGGATAACTATGGCTACACCTTC. Translated: CASSEVAKMDNYGYTF.

The rearrangement joins TRBV6-5 to TRBJ1-2; D might be TRBD1 (6 bases). Germline V CDR1 and CDR2: MNHEY, SVGAGI. The CDR3 runs 14 residues. V lost 6 bases and J 4 bases, leaving 15 bases between the germline ends. The CDR3 sequence: CASRGAGESYGYTF. CDR3 nucleotide sequence: TGTGCCAGCAGGGGGGCTGGGGAGTCCTATGGCTACACCTTC.

The chain employs TRBV19 and TRBJ1-5, with D possibly matching TRBD1 (6 bases). V was pared by 5 bases and J by 0 bases, with 17 bases between. Per the germline V gene, CDR1 is LNHDA and CDR2 is SQIVND (reference sequence). This CDR3 spans 17 amino acids. The CDR3 reads CASSADSRLYSNQPQHF. As DNA, the CDR3 is TGTGCCAGTAGTGCGGACAGTCGTCTATATAGCAATCAGCCCCAGCATTTT.

This chain links TRBV29-1 with TRBJ2-7, with 8 bases that match TRBD2. J was trimmed by 0 bases and V by 5 bases; bases with no gene match: 9. The CDR3 loop spans 15 amino acids. CDR1 is SQVTM, CDR2 ANQGSEA, per germline. DNA of the CDR3: TGCAGCGTTACCGGTGAGGGGACTAGCTCCTACGAGCAGTACTTC. It is translated as CSVTGEGTSSYEQYF.

The chain is built from TRBV5-8 and TRBJ1-4; no reliable D call. Germline V CDR1 and CDR2: SGHTS, YDEGEE. V lost 1 base and J lost 0, with 10 bases in between. The CDR3 consists of 16 residues. In DNA form, the CDR3 reads TGTGCCAGCAGCTTGAGGCGGAGTCCAACTAATGAAAAACTGTTTTTT. It specifies CASSLRRSPTNEKLFF. The full variable domain, completed using reference TRBV5-8 and TRBJ1-4, is EAGVTQSPTHLIKTRGQQATLRCSPISGHTSVYWYQQALGLGLQFLLWYDEGEERNRGNFPPRFSGRQFPNYSSELNVNALELEDSALYLCASSLRRSPTNEKLFFGSGTQLSVL.